A single sample is the source of the 14 T cell receptor beta chains below, sequenced in a study of blood T cells in healthy people across ages. For the second PCR, which ran for about 7 to 11 cycles, a sample-barcoded 5' primer and a J-beta primer mix were used. TCRdb reanalysed the 5' RACE reads using MiXCR and keeps one entry per CDR3 protein. Found here are over 1,500,000 distinct CDR3 sequences, about 50% of them singletons; the top ten hold 2.1%. The specimen sequenced was blood. These receptor sequences come from a woman in her thirties or forties in good health.

V usage is TRBV10-3 and J usage is TRBJ2-5, with D possibly being TRBD2 (6 bases). CDR1 is ENHRY and CDR2 is SYGVKD in the germline V gene. This CDR3 contains 14 residues. V was shortened by 6 bases and J by 2 bases, with 13 bases between the two germline ends. CDR3 nucleotide sequence: TGTGCCATCAGCCCTAGCGCCCCTCAAGAGACCCAGTACTTC. Translated: CAISPSAPQETQYF.

Concerning this clonotype: The junction departs from germline at one end; a sequencing error may be responsible. This chain uses TRBV7-7 with TRBJ2-4; D is unresolved. The J call could be wrong; TRBJ2-7 is a better fit for the DNA end. In germline, CDR1 is SSHAT, CDR2 FNYEAQ (reference sequence). This CDR3 spans 15 amino acids. CDR3 DNA: TGTGCTAGCAGCGAAACAGAGGTAGGAATCAGCGAGCAGTACTTC. Amino acids: CASSETEVGISEQYF.

This sequence joins TRBV27 and TRBJ1-1; 7 positions match TRBD1. CDR1 is MNHEY and CDR2 is SMNVEV in the germline V gene (reference sequence). After removal of 2 bases from V and 1 base from J, the junction contained 7 bases not matched to a gene. The CDR3 has 16 amino acids. CDR3 residues: CASSLDHRGANTEAFF. The CDR3 nucleotides are TGTGCCAGCAGTTTAGACCACAGGGGCGCGAACACTGAAGCTTTCTTT.

The V call is TRBV5-1, the J call TRBJ2-1, with 8 nucleotides matching TRBD1. The V gene's germline CDR1 is SGHRS and CDR2 YFSETQ. V dropped 7 bases and J dropped 5; count of bases not matched to a gene: 8. The CDR3 contains 14 residues. The CDR3: CASEKDRVDNEQFF. The CDR3 nucleotides are TGCGCCAGCGAGAAGGACAGGGTGGACAATGAGCAGTTCTTC.

Concerning this clonotype: One junction end disagrees with the germline gene, perhaps due to a read error. The gene calls are TRBV4-3 and TRBJ2-6; D is uncertain. Germline assignment: CDR1 LGHNA and CDR2 YSLEER. The CDR3 covers 16 residues. The CDR3 DNA reads TGCGCCGGCAGCCAAGACCCCCCCTCTGGGGCCAACGTCCTGACTTTC. It codes for CAGSQDPPSGANVLTF.

V usage is TRBV6-5 and J usage is TRBJ1-2; 8 nucleotides agree with TRBD1. From germline, CDR1 is MNHEY and CDR2 SVGAGI. Trimming cost V 0 bases and J 4 bases; bases outside gene matches: 7. The CDR3 spans 16 residues. CDR3 in DNA: TGTGCCAGCAGTTACTCCCAGGGGGCAGGGGGCTATGGCTACACCTTC. Translated, it gives CASSYSQGAGGYGYTF.

This chain links TRBV15 with TRBJ2-7; the D call may be TRBD1 or TRBD2 (5 bases each). The germline gives CDR1 LNHNV, CDR2 YYDKDF (reference sequence). The CDR3 extends over 15 amino acids. With 0 bases removed from V and 4 bases from J, the gap between germline ends came to 13 bases. CDR3 bases: TGTGCCACCAGCAGAGATTGGGGGTCTCTATACGAGCAGTACTTC. As protein: CATSRDWGSLYEQYF.

With respect to this clonotype: An end of the junction does not agree with germline; a read error may underlie this. The chain joins TRBV25-1 to TRBJ2-1; D call uncertain. There are 16 residues in the CDR3. The germline V gene encodes CDR1 MGHDK and CDR2 SYGVNS. The CDR3 DNA reads as TGTGCCAGCAGTGGCCCTCAGTCAAGATCATTCGGTGAGCGGTTCTTC. The encoded protein is CASSGPQSRSFGERFF.

The CDR3 DNA follows: TGCAGTGCTATTGACCGGGGTTCCTACGAGCAGTACTTC. Translation gives CSAIDRGSYEQYF. The chain recombines TRBV20-1 with TRBJ2-7; possible D gene TRBD2, 5 bases. Germline-derived CDR1 and CDR2 are DFQATT and SNEGSKA (reference sequence). The CDR3 is 13 amino acids. V shed 4 bases and J shed 1 base, with 11 bases lying between them.

This clonotype came up a few times. Here the CDR3 reads CATSEPGHREQFF. Here the CDR3 DNA reads TGTGCCACCAGTGAACCGGGACATCGGGAGCAGTTCTTC. The V call is TRBV24-1, the J call TRBJ2-1; a weak D match, TRBD1 (6 bases). Per germline, CDR1 KGHDR and CDR2 SFDVKD. The V and J ends lost 4 bases and 10 bases respectively, with 13 bases between them. CDR3 size: 13 residues.

This chain uses TRBV27 with TRBJ2-1; D assignment may be TRBD1 or TRBD2 (5 bases each). The CDR3 sequence is 14 residues long. The germline CDR1 and CDR2 sequences are MNHEY and SMNVEV (reference sequence). V shed 8 bases and J shed 4 bases, with 15 bases lying between them. The CDR3 sequence: CASAIGTLYNEQFF. The CDR3, as DNA: TGTGCCAGCGCCATTGGGACGTTATACAATGAGCAGTTCTTC.

The gene calls are TRBV27 and TRBJ2-3; the D gene could be TRBD1 or TRBD2 (5 bases each). Germline lookup yields CDR1 MNHEY and CDR2 SMNVEV (reference sequence). The CDR3 extends over 13 amino acids. Trimming left V 5 bases short and J 5 bases short, with 11 bases between. CDR3: CASSAWGRDTQYF. The CDR3, as DNA: TGTGCCAGCAGTGCTTGGGGGAGAGATACGCAGTATTTT.

The chain joins TRBV7-9 to TRBJ2-5; 7 bases map to TRBD1. The DNA end lines up better with TRBJ2-7; the J call may be wrong. This CDR3 has 15 amino acids. The germline V gene encodes CDR1 SEHNR and CDR2 FQNEAQ (reference sequence). The CDR3 sequence: CASSLARAGGDEQYF. DNA of the CDR3: TGTGCCAGCAGCTTAGCGAGGGCAGGGGGTGACGAGCAGTACTTC.

This clonotype occurred a few times. This CDR3 is CASGPNSNEKLFF. The CDR3 nucleotides are TGCGCCAGCGGCCCTAACTCTAATGAAAAACTGTTTTTT. The chain joins TRBV5-1 to TRBJ1-4; D not resolved. Germline-derived CDR1 and CDR2 are SGHRS and YFSETQ. CDR3 size: 13 residues. The V end was cut by 7 bases, the J end by 3 bases, with 10 bases between.